This T cell receptor beta chain was profiled in a study of shared clonotypes between healthy human individuals. Some clones are missing from TCRdb's copy, which holds only in-frame ones; the method was immunoSEQ multiplex PCR. The data show 400,000 to 500,000 clones, roughly 85% seen once. The V gene lost 5 bases and the J gene lost 3 bases, with 26 bases spanning the gap. The CDR3 length is 18 residues. The germline gives CDR1 LNHDA, CDR2 SQIVND (reference sequence). Donors included only healthy HIV-negative adults lacking recent acute infections or vaccinations. This clone has a single count. Material: PBMCs. The chain employs TRBV19 and TRBJ2-7; D may be TRBD1 or TRBD2 (5 bases each). The TCR comes from a woman in her forties in good health. Some clones in this sample may be carry-over from other donors' samples. The CDR3: CASSLTAFDLLGVYEQYF. The CDR3 bases are TGTGCCAGTAGTTTAACCGCCTTCGACCTACTAGGGGTCTACGAGCAGTACTTC. Based on the CDR3 plus reference TRBV19 and TRBJ2-7, the full variable domain is DGGITQSPKYLFRKEGQNVTLSCEQNLNHDAMYWYRQDPGQGLRLIYYSQIVNDFQKGDIAEGYSVSREKKESFPLTVTSAQKNPTAFYLCASSLTAFDLLGVYEQYFGPGTRLTVT.